These 28 T cell receptor beta chains came from one sample sequenced in a study of blood T cell repertoires in COVID-19. Repertoires were generated with immunoSEQ multiplex PCR, while TCRdb's copy carries only in-frame clones and drops some. This sample yields some 200,000 clones, of which over 75% are seen a single time; more than 3% belongs to the top ten. The sequencing input was PBMCs or T cells enriched from blood (not recorded which). The source of these receptors is a woman between 18 and 30 years old in a cohort exposed to, infected with or recovered from COVID-19 (not recorded which).

The chain recombines TRBV7-8 with TRBJ2-7; 10 bases agree with TRBD1. CDR1 and CDR2 (germline): SGHVS, FQNEAQ. V was clipped by 3 bases and J by 4 bases; unmatched bases: 3. The CDR3 sequence is 14 residues long. Here the CDR3 DNA reads TGTGCCAGCAGCTTGACAGGGGGCGTATACGAGCAGTACTTC. Translation gives CASSLTGGVYEQYF.

The chain carries TRBV19 and TRBJ1-4; 7 positions agree with TRBD1. The CDR3 runs 14 residues. The germline CDR1 and CDR2 sequences are LNHDA and SQIVND (reference sequence). Trimming took 3 bases from V and 6 from J; bases not matched to a gene: 4. Here the CDR3 reads CASSIWQGDEKLFF. Here the CDR3 DNA reads TGTGCCAGTAGTATCTGGCAGGGGGATGAAAAACTGTTTTTT. The full variable domain, rest sourced from reference TRBV19 and TRBJ1-4, is DGGITQSPKYLFRKEGQNVTLSCEQNLNHDAMYWYRQDPGQGLRLIYYSQIVNDFQKGDIAEGYSVSREKKESFPLTVTSAQKNPTAFYLCASSIWQGDEKLFFGSGTQLSVL.

V is TRBV15 and J is TRBJ1-2, with D uncertain. The CDR3 runs 14 residues. Trimming shortened V by 0 bases and J by 5 bases, and 10 bases separated the two germline ends. Germline V gene lookup returns CDR1 LNHNV and CDR2 YYDKDF (reference sequence). CDR3 DNA: TGTGCCACCAGCAGAGATACGGTCCCTTATGGCTACACCTTC. It yields the protein CATSRDTVPYGYTF.

This chain links TRBV3-1 (or the pseudogene TRBV3-2) with TRBJ1-1; no clear D gene. Deletions cut 2 bases from V and 3 bases from J, with 13 bases between. The CDR3 is 15 amino acids. The germline gives CDR1 LGHDT, CDR2 YNNKEL (reference sequence). The CDR3 protein is CASSQRRTGYTEAFF. In DNA, the CDR3 is TGTGCCAGCAGCCAAAGGAGGACTGGGTACACTGAAGCTTTCTTT.

The chain employs TRBV29-1 and TRBJ1-1; TRBD1 aligns across 7 bases. V dropped 7 bases and J dropped 5; count of bases not matched to a gene: 10. CDR3 length equals 13 residues. Germline-derived CDR1 and CDR2 are SQVTM and ANQGSEA. The CDR3 loop reads CSGDSGPNTEAFF. The DNA of the CDR3 is TGCAGCGGGGACAGCGGACCAAATACTGAAGCTTTCTTT. Full variable domain (rest looked up from reference TRBV29-1 and TRBJ1-1): SAVISQKPSRDICQRGTSLTIQCQVDSQVTMMFWYRQQPGQSLTLIATANQGSEATYESGFVIDKFPISRPNLTFSTLTVSNMSPEDSSIYLCSGDSGPNTEAFFGQGTRLTVV.

The chain has TRBV10-3 and TRBJ2-7, with 10 bases identical to TRBD2. Germline V gene sequence: CDR1 ENHRY, CDR2 SYGVKD. V lost 2 bases, J lost 2 bases, and 3 bases stayed unmatched. This CDR3 spans 15 amino acids. The CDR3 protein is CAISEGLAETYEQYF. DNA of the CDR3: TGTGCCATCAGTGAGGGACTAGCGGAGACCTACGAGCAGTACTTC.

About this clone: A junction end diverges from the germline sequence, so it may reflect a read error. The chain couples TRBV28 to TRBJ2-1; 10 positions match TRBD2. Germline V gene data show CDR1 as MDHEN and CDR2 as SYDVKM. The length of the CDR3 is 16 residues. The CDR3: CASRLLAGGPWDEQFF. CDR3 nucleotides: TGTGCCAGCAGATTATTAGCGGGGGGCCCGTGGGATGAGCAGTTCTTC.

As to this clone: In the same sample, other DNA sequences code for this CDR3. The chain is built from TRBV11-2 and TRBJ2-5; no clear D. V lost 0 bases and J lost 5, with 4 bases in between. This CDR3 has 12 amino acids. From germline, CDR1 is SGHAT and CDR2 FQNNGV. In nucleotides, the CDR3 is TGTGCCAGCAGCTTAGATCTGGAGACCCAGTACTTC. Its translation: CASSLDLETQYF.

The rearrangement joins TRBV10-3 to TRBJ2-5; TRBD2 matches at 9 bases. Germline CDR1 is ENHRY and CDR2 is SYGVKD. V trimming: 2 bases; J trimming: 2 bases; junction bases outside the gene matches: 18. The CDR3 is 20 amino acids. The CDR3 sequence is CAISEPQLSSLAGPQETQYF. As DNA, the CDR3 is TGTGCCATCAGTGAGCCTCAACTTTCCTCACTAGCGGGCCCTCAAGAGACCCAGTACTTC.

CDR3 sequence (DNA): TGTGCCAGCAGCTTAGATCGGGTGGGGCACCACGCTGAAGCTTTCTTT. This translates into CASSLDRVGHHAEAFF. This chain links TRBV7-9 with TRBJ1-1; D is perhaps TRBD1 (5 bases). Germline V gene lookup returns CDR1 SEHNR and CDR2 FQNEAQ (reference sequence). The ends were cut back, 1 base at V and 6 bases at J, with 18 bases in the middle. The CDR3 has 16 residues.

V usage is TRBV28 and J usage is TRBJ2-6; TRBD1 matches at 9 bases. This CDR3 is 19 amino acids long. The V and J ends lost 5 bases and 2 bases, in that order; junction bases with no gene match: 13. In germline, CDR1 is MDHEN, CDR2 SYDVKM. For the CDR3, the DNA is TGTGCCAGCAGTATCCTACAGGGGGCGCGCCTCCCTGGGGCCAACGTCCTGACTTTC. As protein: CASSILQGARLPGANVLTF. Supplemented by reference TRBV28 and TRBJ2-6, the full variable domain reads DVKVTQSSRYLVKRTGEKVFLECVQDMDHENMFWYRQDPGLGLRLIYFSYDVKMKEKGDIPEGYSVSREKKERFSLILESASTNQTSMYLCASSILQGARLPGANVLTFGAGSRLTVL.

The chain has TRBV18 and TRBJ1-1, with D perhaps TRBD1 (5 bases). Looked up from germline, CDR1 is KGHSH and CDR2 is LQKENI. Trimming cost V 5 bases and J 4 bases, with 20 bases left between them. CDR3 length: 16 residues. The CDR3 spells CASSSTAPGWATEAFF. The CDR3, as DNA: TGTGCCAGCTCATCAACCGCCCCAGGGTGGGCCACTGAAGCTTTCTTT.

The rearrangement uses TRBV29-1 and TRBJ2-7, with 11 positions matching TRBD2. With 5 bases clipped from V and 1 base from J, the junction kept 4 bases outside the gene matches. The CDR3 runs 14 residues. From germline, CDR1 is SQVTM and CDR2 ANQGSEA. CDR3 sequence: CSVLAGGRSYEQYF. The CDR3 region has the DNA TGCAGCGTTTTAGCGGGAGGGCGATCCTACGAGCAGTACTTC.

This clone is a singleton in its sample. V is TRBV19 and J is TRBJ1-5, with D maybe TRBD1 (6 bases). Germline V gene data show CDR1 as LNHDA and CDR2 as SQIVND (reference sequence). The CDR3 spans 17 residues. Between the trimmed V and J ends, which lost 3 bases and 0 bases, there was a span of 15 bases. The CDR3 nucleotides are TGTGCCAGTAGTATTTTACAGGGTGGGTATAGCAATCAGCCCCAGCATTTT. Residues: CASSILQGGYSNQPQHF.

V gene TRBV3-1 (or the pseudogene TRBV3-2) combines with J gene TRBJ2-7; the D is unclear. V lost 0 bases, J lost 3 bases, and 9 bases lay in between. CDR3 size: 14 residues. Germline V gives CDR1 LGHDT, CDR2 YNNKEL (reference sequence). In DNA, the CDR3 is TGTGCCAGCAGCCAAGATCAACAGAGCTACGAGCAGTACTTC. Protein: CASSQDQQSYEQYF.

V is TRBV29-1 and J is TRBJ1-2; D ambiguous. V was trimmed by 7 bases and J by 8 bases, leaving 17 bases between them. The germline V gene encodes CDR1 SQVTM and CDR2 ANQGSEA. The CDR3 has 12 amino acids. CDR3 region: CSAEGSGGGYTF. The DNA for the CDR3 is TGCAGCGCTGAGGGCTCTGGCGGGGGCTACACCTTC.

V is TRBV2 and J is TRBJ1-6; 10 bases are shared with TRBD1. Germline V gene lookup returns CDR1 SNHLY and CDR2 FYNNEI. The CDR3 contains 16 residues. Trimming removed 4 bases from V and 2 bases from J; junction bases left unmatched: 2. The CDR3 DNA follows: TGTGCCAGCAGTGCCGGACAGGGGGCCTATAATTCACCCCTCCACTTT. Amino acids: CASSAGQGAYNSPLHF.

This clone was observed once. The chain has TRBV28 and TRBJ1-6; D unresolved. CDR3 length equals 21 residues. Trimming pared 5 bases from V and 0 bases from J, leaving 26 bases between. The V gene's germline CDR1 is MDHEN and CDR2 SYDVKM. The DNA for the CDR3 is TGTGCCAGCAGTCCGGCGGCGGGGAGGTTCCGGACGAGCTCCTATAATTCACCCCTCCACTTT. This translates into CASSPAAGRFRTSSYNSPLHF.

The chain employs TRBV6-2 or TRBV6-3 and TRBJ2-5; D is undetermined. Trimming took 2 bases from V and 0 from J, leaving 4 bases between them. Germline V CDR1 and CDR2: MNHEY, SVGEGT. This CDR3 is built from 13 residues. CDR3 region: CASSYINQETQYF. CDR3 sequence (DNA): TGTGCCAGCAGTTACATAAACCAAGAGACCCAGTACTTC.

With respect to this clone: Other DNA sequences in this specimen translate into the identical CDR3. The gene calls are TRBV11-2 and TRBJ1-5; no clear D. The V gene lost 1 base and the J gene lost 5 bases, with 6 bases spanning the gap. The length of the CDR3 is 13 residues. Germline-derived CDR1 and CDR2 are SGHAT and FQNNGV. The CDR3 sequence is CASSLALYQPQHF. The DNA of the CDR3 is TGTGCCAGCAGCTTAGCGTTATATCAGCCCCAGCATTTT.

The genes are TRBV2 and TRBJ2-1, with 9 bases identical to TRBD1. Germline CDR1 SNHLY, CDR2 FYNNEI. The CDR3 totals 15 residues. With 6 bases clipped from V and 4 bases from J, the junction kept 7 bases outside the gene matches. The CDR3 nucleotides read TGTGCCAGCAGCCGTGACAGGGGGGGATACAATGAGCAGTTCTTC. The encoded protein is CASSRDRGGYNEQFF.

V usage is TRBV4-1 and J usage is TRBJ2-1, with a weak D call TRBD2 (6 bases). CDR3 length equals 13 residues. Per the germline V gene, CDR1 is MGHRA and CDR2 is YSYEKL. V gave up 5 bases and J gave up 7 bases, with 12 bases separating them. CDR3 nucleotides: TGCGCCAGCAGCGATAGCGGACAAAATGAGCAGTTCTTC. Translation gives CASSDSGQNEQFF.

V and J are TRBV7-6 and TRBJ2-1; tentatively, D is TRBD1 (5 bases). Germline loops: CDR1 SGHVS, CDR2 FNYEAQ. With 4 bases removed from V and 0 bases from J, the gap between germline ends came to 16 bases. This CDR3 contains 17 residues. The CDR3 DNA sequence: TGTGCCAGCAGCTCTTTCCAGGGTTCCAGCTCCTACAATGAGCAGTTCTTC. Translated: CASSSFQGSSSYNEQFF.

This clone was seen once. This rearrangement joins TRBV15 to TRBJ1-1; 9 bases align to TRBD1. With 3 bases clipped from V and 1 base from J, the junction kept 9 bases outside the gene matches. The CDR3 sequence is 17 residues long. CDR1 and CDR2 (germline): LNHNV, YYDKDF (reference sequence). The CDR3 reads CATSSRTGDFQNTEAFF. For the CDR3, the DNA is TGTGCCACCAGCAGCCGGACAGGGGACTTCCAGAACACTGAAGCTTTCTTT.

This clone appeared a single time. V gene TRBV5-5 combines with J gene TRBJ2-7; no firm D call. This CDR3 has 13 amino acids. Germline CDR1 is SGHKS and CDR2 is YYEKEE (reference sequence). Trimming shortened V by 2 bases and J by 6 bases, and 12 bases separated the two germline ends. The CDR3 region is CASSLFSGSEQYF. Written as DNA, the CDR3 is TGTGCCAGCAGCTTATTCAGTGGTTCCGAGCAGTACTTC.

This chain links TRBV2 with TRBJ1-1, with 8 positions matching TRBD1. The V gene end was trimmed by 4 bases and the J gene end by 10 bases; junction bases not matched to a gene: 14. The V gene's germline CDR1 is SNHLY and CDR2 FYNNEI. This CDR3 is 15 amino acids long. The CDR3 nucleotides are TGTGCCAGCAGTGGAGGAGACAGGGGAAGGGTAGGAGCTTTCTTT. Translation: CASSGGDRGRVGAFF.

The chain recombines TRBV5-1 with TRBJ1-1, with 9 bases fitting TRBD1. This CDR3 is 15 amino acids long. Germline V CDR1 and CDR2: SGHRS, YFSETQ. V shed 4 bases and J 3 bases; nucleotides not matched to a gene: 7. The CDR3 here is CASSQDRGRDTEAFF. As DNA, the CDR3 is TGCGCCAGCAGCCAGGACAGGGGCCGGGACACTGAAGCTTTCTTT.

The chain joins TRBV5-4 to TRBJ1-6; 9 bases are a match to TRBD1. CDR3 size: 15 residues. CDR1 SGHNT and CDR2 YYREEE come from the germline V gene (reference sequence). The trim removed 3 bases at V and 8 bases at J, leaving 6 bases unmatched. The CDR3 sequence is CASSYTGQGHSPLHF. The CDR3 DNA reads as TGTGCCAGCAGCTATACTGGACAGGGGCATTCACCCCTCCACTTT.